This TCR beta chain emerged from a study of T cells after yellow fever vaccination. Study context: Low-cell-number fractions were prepared with SMART-Seq v4 Ultra Low Input. General study results and limits: A secondary response was less intense yet reached its peak sooner, at day 5 versus 15. Only a minor proportion of clonotypes was detected across both CD4 and CD8 compartments. Clones from primary vaccination mostly reappeared after the booster (less than 98% CD4, around 90% CD8).

Each CDR3 protein is one row after TCRdb ran MiXCR on the 5' RACE reads. The data show 170,000 or so distinct CDR3 sequences, 5.5% to 7.5% seen once. V lost 3 bases and J 0 bases, leaving 12 bases between the germline ends. CDR1 and CDR2 from the germline V gene are KGHSH and LQKENI. The CDR3 spans 17 residues. This clonotype was recorded at least ten times. The antigen remains unidentified. This receptor was obtained from a young man who received the YFV17D yellow fever vaccine. The specimen was CD4+ T cells sorted from PBMCs, collected on the day of the first yellow fever vaccination. V gene TRBV18 combines with J gene TRBJ2-6, with D possibly TRBD2 on 5 matching bases. As DNA, the CDR3 is TGTGCCAGCTCACCGAGGGCAGCGACCTCTGGGGCCAACGTCCTGACTTTC. Encoded protein: CASSPRAATSGANVLTF.